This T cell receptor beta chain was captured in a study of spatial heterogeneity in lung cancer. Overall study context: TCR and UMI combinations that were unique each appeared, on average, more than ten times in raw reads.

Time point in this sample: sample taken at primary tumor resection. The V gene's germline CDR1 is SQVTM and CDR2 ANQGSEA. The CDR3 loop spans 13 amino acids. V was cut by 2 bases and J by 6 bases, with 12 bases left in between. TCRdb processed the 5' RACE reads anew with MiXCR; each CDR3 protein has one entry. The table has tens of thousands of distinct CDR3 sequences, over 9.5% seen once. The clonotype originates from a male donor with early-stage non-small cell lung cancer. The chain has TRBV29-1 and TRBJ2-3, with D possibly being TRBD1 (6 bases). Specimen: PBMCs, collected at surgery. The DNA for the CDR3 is TGCAGCGTTGAACCGCTAGGGGGTGATACGCAGTATTTT. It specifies CSVEPLGGDTQYF.